What follows are 5 T cell receptor beta chains derived from one specimen sequenced in a study of blood T cell repertoires in COVID-19. Using immunoSEQ multiplex PCR, the repertoire was profiled, and TCRdb retains in-frame clones only, with some absent. The sample carries 19,000 or so clones, more than 70% recorded once. The sample comprised peripheral blood. The receptors were gathered from a man aged 40-49 years with active COVID-19.

V gene TRBV15 combines with J gene TRBJ1-1; D might be TRBD1 (6 bases). CDR3 length equals 14 residues. From germline, CDR1 is LNHNV and CDR2 YYDKDF (reference sequence). V was pared by 3 bases and J by 3 bases, with 11 bases between. CDR3 residues: CATSSRNRDTEAFF. CDR3 bases: TGTGCCACCAGCAGTCGGAACAGGGACACTGAAGCTTTCTTT.

J is TRBJ2-5 and V is TRBV19; TRBD2 matches at 10 bases. This CDR3 contains 19 residues. V trimming: 4 bases; J trimming: 4 bases; junction bases outside the gene matches: 18. Germline V gives CDR1 LNHDA, CDR2 SQIVND (reference sequence). CDR3 sequence (DNA): TGTGCCAGTAGTAACCGACGGGGAGCGGGAGGGACAAGTCTAGAGACCCAGTACTTC. It translates to CASSNRRGAGGTSLETQYF.

This clone has a single count. The rearrangement links TRBV2 to TRBJ2-5; 10 nucleotides align to TRBD2. Per germline, CDR1 SNHLY and CDR2 FYNNEI. CDR3 length: 15 residues. V lost 7 bases and J lost 0; bases outside the gene matches: 5. CDR3 region: CASKSSGSNQETQYF. In nucleotides, the CDR3 is TGTGCCAGCAAATCTAGCGGGAGTAACCAAGAGACCCAGTACTTC.

The genes are TRBV5-1 and TRBJ2-5; 7 bases are a match to TRBD1. The CDR3 is 17 residues long. Germline V CDR1 and CDR2: SGHRS, YFSETQ. V shed 0 bases, J shed 0 bases, and the junction held 8 bases outside the gene matches. CDR3 nucleotides: TGCGCCAGCAGCTTGGGGGACAGCGTGGTGTACCAAGAGACCCAGTACTTC. It specifies CASSLGDSVVYQETQYF.

The V call is TRBV20-1, the J call TRBJ2-1; 12 bases line up with TRBD2. In germline, CDR1 is DFQATT, CDR2 SNEGSKA (reference sequence). This CDR3 is built from 16 residues. The V gene end was trimmed by 3 bases and the J gene end by 3 bases; junction bases not matched to a gene: 6. The CDR3 reads CSASGLAGRYYNEQFF. The CDR3 nucleotides read TGCAGTGCTAGTGGACTAGCGGGGAGGTACTACAATGAGCAGTTCTTC.